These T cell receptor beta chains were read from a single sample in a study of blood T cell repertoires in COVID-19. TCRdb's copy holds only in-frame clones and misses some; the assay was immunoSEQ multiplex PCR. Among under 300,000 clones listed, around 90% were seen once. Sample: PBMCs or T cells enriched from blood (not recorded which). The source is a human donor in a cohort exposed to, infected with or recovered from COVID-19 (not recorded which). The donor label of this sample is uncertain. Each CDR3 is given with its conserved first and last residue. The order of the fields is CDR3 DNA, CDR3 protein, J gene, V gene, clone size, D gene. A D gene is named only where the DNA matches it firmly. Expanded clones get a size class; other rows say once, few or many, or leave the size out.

CDR3 DNA: TGCGCCAGCAGCCAAGAACTGCGGAGCTCTGGAAACACCATATATTTT
CDR3 protein: CASSQELRSSGNTIYF
J gene: TRBJ1-3
V gene: TRBV4-3
clone size: .
D gene: .

CDR3 DNA: TGTGCCTCCAAGAGGGAAAGGGGGCTGGTAGGCTATGGCTACACCTTC
CDR3 protein: CASKRERGLVGYGYTF
J gene: TRBJ1-2
V gene: TRBV7-9
clone size: .
D gene: TRBD1

CDR3 DNA: TGTGCCAGCAGTTTACAGGGAATCGTCTCCTACTATGGCTACACCTTC
CDR3 protein: CASSLQGIVSYYGYTF
J gene: TRBJ1-2
V gene: TRBV28
clone size: .
D gene: .

CDR3 DNA: TGTGCTAGTGGTTTGCGTTCCGCACCGGGACAAGGCTATGGCTACACCTTC
CDR3 protein: CASGLRSAPGQGYGYTF
J gene: TRBJ1-2
V gene: TRBV12-5
clone size: .
D gene: .

CDR3 DNA: TGTGCCAGCAGCTTAACCTCCGGGACTAGCGGCAATGAGCAGTTCTTC
CDR3 protein: CASSLTSGTSGNEQFF
J gene: TRBJ2-1
V gene: TRBV7-3
clone size: .
D gene: TRBD2

CDR3 DNA: TGTGCCAGCAGTGAAGACGGGGACTACAATGAGCAGTTCTTC
CDR3 protein: CASSEDGDYNEQFF
J gene: TRBJ2-1
V gene: TRBV6-4
clone size: .
D gene: .

CDR3 DNA: TGCGCCAGCAGCCCCCGGTCGGGGAGTGAAGCTTTCTTT
CDR3 protein: CASSPRSGSEAFF
J gene: TRBJ1-1
V gene: TRBV4-1
clone size: .
D gene: .

CDR3 DNA: TGCAGCCTGGGGGGGACGAGGATGGGCACTGAAGCTTTCTTT
CDR3 protein: CSLGGTRMGTEAFF
J gene: TRBJ1-1
V gene: TRBV29-1
clone size: .
D gene: .

CDR3 DNA: TGCAGCGTTGGAGGGACTCCGTCCTACAATGAGCAGTTCTTC
CDR3 protein: CSVGGTPSYNEQFF
J gene: TRBJ2-1
V gene: TRBV29-1
clone size: .
D gene: .

CDR3 DNA: TGTGCCAGTAGTAAGGACAGGGCTAATGAAAAACTGTTTTTT
CDR3 protein: CASSKDRANEKLFF
J gene: TRBJ1-4
V gene: TRBV19
clone size: .
D gene: TRBD1

CDR3 DNA: TGTGCCAGAAGCTTACCCCGGGACAGCCAGAACGGTGGCTACACCTTC
CDR3 protein: CARSLPRDSQNGGYTF
J gene: TRBJ1-2
V gene: TRBV7-5
clone size: .
D gene: .

CDR3 DNA: TGTGCCAGCAGCCGAGCGCTTGGGGGGGCGGACTTGGAGCAGTACTTC
CDR3 protein: CASSRALGGADLEQYF
J gene: TRBJ2-7
V gene: TRBV7-9
clone size: once
D gene: .

CDR3 DNA: TGTGCCAGCAGCTTGGAAGGAGGGTGGGGAAACACTGAAGCTTTCTTT
CDR3 protein: CASSLEGGWGNTEAFF
J gene: TRBJ1-1
V gene: TRBV5-5
clone size: .
D gene: .

CDR3 DNA: TGTGCCAGTAATCATCCGGGGGGGGACAACACCATATATTTT
CDR3 protein: CASNHPGGDNTIYF
J gene: TRBJ1-3
V gene: TRBV19
clone size: .
D gene: .

CDR3 DNA: TGTGCCAGCAGCCTTACGATAGCGGCTAGCTCCTACGAGCAGTACTTC
CDR3 protein: CASSLTIAASSYEQYF
J gene: TRBJ2-7
V gene: TRBV11-2
clone size: .
D gene: .

CDR3 DNA: TGTGCCAGCAGCCTAGGACACTCATTCACAGATACGCAGTATTTT
CDR3 protein: CASSLGHSFTDTQYF
J gene: TRBJ2-3
V gene: TRBV7-6
clone size: .
D gene: .

CDR3 DNA: TGTGCCAGCAACCCCACGACTAGCGGGGGGCTGGTAATGATTCAGTACTTC
CDR3 protein: CASNPTTSGGLVMIQYF
J gene: TRBJ2-4
V gene: TRBV2
clone size: .
D gene: TRBD2

CDR3 DNA: TGTGCCAGCATCCAGATAGGAGCGGGGGGCGGAGAGCAGTACTTC
CDR3 protein: CASIQIGAGGGEQYF
J gene: TRBJ2-7
V gene: TRBV6-5
clone size: .
D gene: TRBD2

CDR3 DNA: TGCAGCGTTTCGGACAGGGATGGCACTGAAGCTTTCTTT
CDR3 protein: CSVSDRDGTEAFF
J gene: TRBJ1-1
V gene: TRBV29-1
clone size: .
D gene: TRBD1

CDR3 DNA: TGTGCCAGCAGTTTTTCAGGTGGCAATCAGCCCCAGCATTTT
CDR3 protein: CASSFSGGNQPQHF
J gene: TRBJ1-5
V gene: TRBV27
clone size: .
D gene: .

CDR3 DNA: TGTGCCAGCAGTCCGGACAGGGGGCTTCTCTCTGGGGCCAACGTCCTGACTTTC
CDR3 protein: CASSPDRGLLSGANVLTF
J gene: TRBJ2-6
V gene: TRBV2
clone size: once
D gene: TRBD1

CDR3 DNA: TGTGCCAGCAGCGTAGCCGCTAGCGGGGGGCAAGAGACCCAGTACTTC
CDR3 protein: CASSVAASGGQETQYF
J gene: TRBJ2-5
V gene: TRBV9
clone size: .
D gene: TRBD2

CDR3 DNA: TGTGCCTGGAGTGGGGGGAGGGAACCAAGCTTGTACGAGTCGAACACTGAAGCTTTCTTT
CDR3 protein: CAWSGGREPSLYESNTEAFF
J gene: TRBJ1-1
V gene: TRBV30
clone size: once
D gene: .

CDR3 DNA: TGTGCCACCTTTACAGGGGACACCGGGGAGCTGTTTTTT
CDR3 protein: CATFTGDTGELFF
J gene: TRBJ2-2
V gene: TRBV19
clone size: .
D gene: TRBD1

CDR3 DNA: TGTGCCAGCAGTGGAGGCAGCTTGGGCTATGGCTACACCTTC
CDR3 protein: CASSGGSLGYGYTF
J gene: TRBJ1-2
V gene: TRBV2
clone size: .
D gene: .

CDR3 DNA: TGTGCCAGCTCACCGGTGAGTGCCACAGATACGCAGTATTTT
CDR3 protein: CASSPVSATDTQYF
J gene: TRBJ2-3
V gene: TRBV18
clone size: .
D gene: .

CDR3 DNA: TGTGCCAGCAGCTATACAGAGATCTATGGCTACACCTTC
CDR3 protein: CASSYTEIYGYTF
J gene: TRBJ1-2
V gene: TRBV5-4
clone size: .
D gene: .

CDR3 DNA: TGTGCCAGCAGCCCCCGACAGGGAGTCTACGAGCAGTACTTC
CDR3 protein: CASSPRQGVYEQYF
J gene: TRBJ2-7
V gene: TRBV9
clone size: .
D gene: TRBD1

CDR3 DNA: TGTGCCAGCAGCCTCTTGACTAGCAGAGATACGCAGTATTTT
CDR3 protein: CASSLLTSRDTQYF
J gene: TRBJ2-3
V gene: TRBV14
clone size: once
D gene: TRBD2

CDR3 DNA: TGTGCCAGCCGGGTATCGAGCTCCTACGAGCAGTACTTC
CDR3 protein: CASRVSSSYEQYF
J gene: TRBJ2-7
V gene: TRBV5-4
clone size: .
D gene: .

CDR3 DNA: TGTGCCAGCAGCTTAGCGGGGAGCTCCTACAATGAGCAGTTCTTC
CDR3 protein: CASSLAGSSYNEQFF
J gene: TRBJ2-1
V gene: TRBV7-3
clone size: few
D gene: .

CDR3 DNA: TGTGCCAGTAGTCCCTCCCTCTTCAGGGGACCGCCTGAAGCTTTCTTT
CDR3 protein: CASSPSLFRGPPEAFF
J gene: TRBJ1-1
V gene: TRBV19
clone size: .
D gene: .

CDR3 DNA: TGTGCCAGCAGCTTAAGGGACTATTACACAGATACGCAGTATTTT
CDR3 protein: CASSLRDYYTDTQYF
J gene: TRBJ2-3
V gene: TRBV7-2
clone size: .
D gene: TRBD2